The 31 T cell receptor beta chains listed next were all sequenced from one sample in a study of molecular identifiers for immune sequencing clone quantification. TCRdb processed the PCR reads anew with MiXCR; each CDR3 protein has one entry. The sample has tens of thousands of distinct CDR3 sequences; 15% to 20% are singletons. Sequenced material: naive CD8+ T cells from blood, with Jurkat cell RNA spiked in. Subset reported: FACS-sorted CD8+CD4-CCR7+CD45RA+ naive T cells. All receptors come from a human donor in good health. Some libraries in this study had Jurkat cell RNA spiked in.

V gene TRBV2 combines with J gene TRBJ2-7; 9 bases line up with TRBD1. Trimming removed 7 bases from V and 4 bases from J; junction bases left unmatched: 11. Germline V gene lookup returns CDR1 SNHLY and CDR2 FYNNEI. The CDR3 sequence is 15 residues long. CDR3 coding DNA: TGTGCCAGCAACGAAGGGGACAGGGTTTGGTACGAGCAGTACTTC. Amino acids: CASNEGDRVWYEQYF.

This clonotype was seen repeatedly, ten times or more. This chain connects TRBV6-2 or TRBV6-3 to TRBJ1-5, with 10 bases matching TRBD1. Germline CDR1 and CDR2: MNHEY and SVGEGT. The junction had 4 bases not matched to a gene; V was cut back by 0 bases and J by 5 bases. The CDR3 is 16 residues long. CDR3 amino acids: CASSYSETGGYQPQHF. CDR3 coding DNA: TGTGCCAGCAGTTACTCGGAGACAGGGGGCTATCAGCCCCAGCATTTT.

This clonotype has ten or more counts. The chain joins TRBV18 to TRBJ1-5; perhaps TRBD1 as D (5 bases). Germline V gene lookup returns CDR1 KGHSH and CDR2 LQKENI. The V end lost 8 bases, the J end lost 3 bases, and 14 bases lay between the germline ends. CDR3 length: 14 residues. The CDR3 region has the DNA TGTGCCAGCAGTCCAGACAGCTCCAATCAGCCCCAGCATTTT. Amino acids: CASSPDSSNQPQHF.

This clonotype has ten or more counts. The V gene is TRBV9, the J gene TRBJ1-1; 10 positions agree with TRBD1. J was trimmed by 7 bases and V by 0 bases; bases with no gene match: 3. This CDR3 is built from 14 residues. The germline CDR1 and CDR2 sequences are SGDLS and YYNGEE. For the CDR3, the DNA is TGTGCCAGCAGCGTAGGACAGGGGGCGTTTGAAGCTTTCTTT. It encodes CASSVGQGAFEAFF. The full variable domain, its missing parts supplied by reference TRBV9 and TRBJ1-1, is DSGVTQTPKHLITATGQRVTLRCSPRSGDLSVYWYQQSLDQGLQFLIQYYNGEERAKGNILERFSAQQFPDLHSELNLSSLELGDSALYFCASSVGQGAFEAFFGQGTRLTVV.

About this clonotype: A read error may explain this, as a much larger clone is one base away. The chain carries TRBV12-3 or TRBV12-4 and TRBJ2-2; TRBD1 aligns across 9 bases. The length of the CDR3 is 15 residues. CDR3 sequence (DNA): TGTGCCAGCAGTCCTGGACAGGGGCACACCGGGGAGCCGTTTTTT. Protein sequence: CASSPGQGHTGEPFF.

Judged by abundance, this clonotype is medium-sized (0.01 to 0.1%). This chain uses TRBV29-1 with TRBJ2-3, with 8 bases aligning to TRBD2. The germline CDR1 and CDR2 sequences are SQVTM and ANQGSEA. CDR3 length: 15 residues. V lost 8 bases, J lost 3 bases, and 13 bases stayed unmatched. CDR3 amino acids: CSLNREGPATDTQYF. The CDR3 coding sequence is TGCAGCCTGAACCGGGAGGGCCCCGCAACAGATACGCAGTATTTT.

This clonotype showed up many times. This sequence joins TRBV27 and TRBJ2-7, with 9 bases lining up with TRBD1. The CDR3 contains 14 residues. CDR1 and CDR2 (germline): MNHEY, SMNVEV (reference sequence). Germline trimming cut 5 bases from V and 4 bases from J; bases unmatched to any gene: 6. For the CDR3, the DNA is TGTGCCAGCAGTCCGCTGGACAGGGGATACGAGCAGTACTTC. This encodes CASSPLDRGYEQYF.

This clonotype showed up many times. The rearrangement links TRBV20-1 to TRBJ1-6; no reliable D call. Trimming stripped 3 bases from V and 0 bases from J, with 12 bases between. The CDR3 length is 16 residues. Germline lookup yields CDR1 DFQATT and CDR2 SNEGSKA (reference sequence). The chain's CDR3 is CSARIKESSYNSPLHF. The DNA for the CDR3 is TGCAGTGCTAGGATCAAGGAGAGCTCCTATAATTCACCCCTCCACTTT.

By proportion, this clonotype is medium-sized. The V call is TRBV29-1, the J call TRBJ1-1; D not resolved. The V gene's germline CDR1 is SQVTM and CDR2 ANQGSEA. V shed 2 bases and J shed 0 bases, with 10 bases lying between them. The CDR3 sequence is 14 residues long. The DNA of the CDR3 is TGCAGCGTTGAACCCCCCGGCTTGAACACTGAAGCTTTCTTT. Amino acid sequence: CSVEPPGLNTEAFF.

This clonotype was picked up many times. This chain joins TRBV20-1 and TRBJ1-1; possibly TRBD1 for D (5 bases). Germline V gene sequence: CDR1 DFQATT, CDR2 SNEGSKA (reference sequence). Trimming removed 0 bases at V and 8 bases at J, with 13 bases between. This CDR3 has 13 amino acids. CDR3: CSARDVGRLEAFF. In DNA, the CDR3 is TGCAGTGCTAGAGATGTGGGGCGTTTGGAAGCTTTCTTT.

The chain joins TRBV7-3 to TRBJ2-3; 8 bases line up with TRBD1. The germline V gene encodes CDR1 SGHTA and CDR2 FQGTGA. The V gene end was trimmed by 6 bases and the J gene end by 1 base; junction bases not matched to a gene: 3. CDR3 length: 14 amino acids. In nucleotides, the CDR3 is TGTGCCAGCAGTCAGACAGGGGGCACAGATACGCAGTATTTT. Translation: CASSQTGGTDTQYF.

This clonotype was seen ten or more times. The chain recombines TRBV4-1 with TRBJ2-7; D is possibly TRBD1 (6 bases). V dropped 4 bases and J dropped 2 bases, with 9 bases sitting between them. The CDR3 contains 13 residues. CDR1 and CDR2 from the germline V gene are MGHRA and YSYEKL. This CDR3 reads CASSRTEAYEQYF. CDR3 coding DNA: TGCGCCAGCAGCCGGACAGAAGCCTACGAGCAGTACTTC.

Concerning this clonotype: A read error may explain this, as a much larger clone is one base away. V is TRBV28 and J is TRBJ2-5, with D possibly matching TRBD1 (6 bases). CDR3 length equals 17 residues. V was trimmed by 11 bases and J by 4 bases, leaving 29 bases between them. Looked up from germline, CDR1 is MDHEN and CDR2 is SYDVKM. CDR3 sequence (DNA): TGTGCCGGCCTACTCCACCGGGCAGGGGAGCGCCCAGAGACCCAGTACTTC. This gives the protein CAGLLHRAGERPETQYF.

In its sample, this clonotype was seen many times. The chain has TRBV11-2 and TRBJ2-7; D is unclear. V was trimmed by 0 bases and J by 1 base, leaving 7 bases between them. Germline loops: CDR1 SGHAT, CDR2 FQNNGV. The CDR3 has 14 amino acids. For the CDR3, the DNA is TGTGCCAGCAGCTTAGAGTGCGGATCCTACGAGCAGTACTTC. This encodes CASSLECGSYEQYF.

This clonotype showed up many times. V usage is TRBV11-2 and J usage is TRBJ1-6; 7 bases match TRBD1. The V and J ends lost 2 bases and 3 bases, in that order; junction bases with no gene match: 4. Germline V lookup: CDR1 SGHAT, CDR2 FQNNGV. This CDR3 comprises 16 residues. In DNA form, the CDR3 reads TGTGCCAGCAGCTTAAGGGACAGTTTCTATAATTCACCCCTCCACTTT. Its translation: CASSLRDSFYNSPLHF.

This clonotype was found a few times. Being one base from a much bigger clone, this may be a read error. This sequence joins TRBV7-6 and TRBJ2-5, with 7 bases lining up with TRBD2. From germline, CDR1 is SGHVS and CDR2 FNYEAQ. The CDR3 runs 15 residues. The J segment lost 3 bases and the V segment lost 5 bases, leaving 9 bases of the junction unmatched. The CDR3 spells CASSLGGGEKETQYF. The CDR3 DNA reads as TGTGCCAGCAGCCTGGGGGGAGGGGAGAAAGAGACCCAGTACTTC. Based on the CDR3 plus reference TRBV7-6 and TRBJ2-5, the full variable domain is GAGVSQSPRYKVTKRGQDVALRCDPISGHVSLYWYRQALGQGPEFLTYFNYEAQQDKSGLPNDRFSAERPEGSISTLTIQRTEQRDSAMYRCASSLGGGEKETQYFGPGTRLLVL.

The sample holds many counts of this clonotype. CDR3 in DNA: TGTGCCACCAGTGATACAATGAAGGCGGATACGCAGTATTTT. This sequence encodes CATSDTMKADTQYF. The chain recombines TRBV24-1 with TRBJ2-3; D gene uncertain. The CDR3 runs 14 residues. CDR1 is KGHDR and CDR2 is SFDVKD in the germline V gene. Deletions cut 3 bases from V and 6 bases from J, with 12 bases between.

This clonotype was observed at least ten times. The CDR3 DNA reads TGTGCCAGCAGCTTTCAGGGGGGCACTGAAGCTTTCTTT. Translating it yields CASSFQGGTEAFF. V is TRBV5-4 and J is TRBJ1-1; 7 nucleotides line up with TRBD1. The CDR3 runs to 13 residues. Looked up from germline, CDR1 is SGHNT and CDR2 is YYREEE (reference sequence). Trimming cost V 2 bases and J 4 bases; bases outside gene matches: 2.

At least ten counts were recorded for this clonotype. The rearrangement links TRBV3-1 to TRBJ2-3, with D hard to call. V gave up 4 bases and J gave up 5 bases, with 7 bases separating them. The CDR3 loop spans 12 amino acids. Germline loops: CDR1 LGHDT, CDR2 YNNKEL (reference sequence). The CDR3 sequence: CASSLRGDTQYF. The CDR3 nucleotides read TGTGCCAGCAGCCTCCGCGGAGATACGCAGTATTTT.

This clonotype showed up many times. The genes are TRBV28 and TRBJ1-1, with D possibly being TRBD1 (6 bases). The V and J ends lost 5 bases and 6 bases respectively, with 16 bases between them. This CDR3 contains 14 residues. From germline, CDR1 is MDHEN and CDR2 SYDVKM. CDR3 nucleotides: TGTGCCAGCAGTCCCACCGTTGGGGGCCCTGAAGCTTTCTTT. This sequence encodes CASSPTVGGPEAFF.

This clonotype was seen many times. CDR3 residues: CASSQSVAGGTDTQYF. The CDR3 DNA is TGCGCCAGCAGCCAAAGTGTGGCGGGGGGCACAGATACGCAGTATTTT. The chain links TRBV4-3 to TRBJ2-3; TRBD2 aligns across 7 bases. V was pared by 2 bases and J by 1 base, with 6 bases of the junction left unmatched. The CDR3 runs to 16 residues. Germline V lookup: CDR1 LGHNA, CDR2 YSLEER.

At least ten counts were recorded for this clonotype. The chain carries TRBV10-3 and TRBJ2-3; the match to TRBD2 covers 8 bases. Germline CDR1 and CDR2: ENHRY and SYGVKD. The V and J ends lost 2 bases and 1 base, in that order; junction bases with no gene match: 2. This CDR3 spans 15 amino acids. CDR3 sequence reads: CAISESSGGTDTQYF. For the CDR3, the DNA is TGTGCCATCAGTGAGAGTAGCGGGGGCACAGATACGCAGTATTTT.

This clonotype was seen repeatedly, ten times or more. The CDR3 spells CASIYDRDGTYEQYF. In DNA form, the CDR3 reads TGTGCCAGCATCTACGATCGGGACGGTACCTACGAGCAGTACTTC. V and J are TRBV12-3 or TRBV12-4 and TRBJ2-7; D assignment may be TRBD1 or TRBD2 (5 bases each). Trimming pared 7 bases from V and 2 bases from J, leaving 18 bases between. The CDR3 totals 15 residues.

Regarding this clonotype: This could be a read error, since a much larger clone is one nucleotide away. The missing conserved phenylalanine or tryptophan at the end of this CDR3 makes a read error likely. The J gene is TRBJ2-7, the V gene TRBV20-1; 7 bases line up with TRBD2. J was trimmed by 7 bases and V by 6 bases; bases with no gene match: 15. CDR1 is DFQATT, CDR2 SNEGSKA, per germline (reference sequence). The CDR3 totals 14 residues. CDR3 protein: CSAPGTSAIFEQYL. CDR3 nucleotides: TGCAGTGCACCGGGCACTAGCGCGATCTTTGAGCAGTACCTC.

This clonotype has a count of ten or more. The rearrangement uses TRBV7-9 and TRBJ1-1; no definite D call. This CDR3 is built from 12 residues. V shed 0 bases and J shed 7 bases, with 6 bases lying between them. In germline, CDR1 is SEHNR, CDR2 FQNEAQ (reference sequence). Written as DNA, the CDR3 is TGTGCCAGCAGCTTAGCGGTTAGTGAAGCTTTCTTT. Amino acid sequence: CASSLAVSEAFF.

With respect to this clonotype: This sequence may be a read error, since a much larger clone differs from it by one base. This chain connects TRBV9 to TRBJ2-7; unclear D gene. Per germline, CDR1 SGDLS and CDR2 YYNGEE. The ends were cut back, 2 bases at V and 0 bases at J, with 6 bases in the middle. CDR3 length: 13 residues. CDR3 DNA sequence: TGTGCCAGCAGCGTCCCCGCCTCCTACGAGCAGTACTTC. Translated, it gives CASSVPASYEQYF.

This clonotype has a count of ten or more. The chain links TRBV9 to TRBJ2-3, with D perhaps TRBD1 (5 bases). Per the germline V gene, CDR1 is SGDLS and CDR2 is YYNGEE. The CDR3 has 15 amino acids. V lost 0 bases and J lost 2, with 10 bases in between. The DNA for the CDR3 is TGTGCCAGCAGCGTAGAGGGGCCTCCCACAGATACGCAGTATTTT. Residues: CASSVEGPPTDTQYF. Filled out from reference TRBV9 and TRBJ2-3, the complete variable domain reads DSGVTQTPKHLITATGQRVTLRCSPRSGDLSVYWYQQSLDQGLQFLIQYYNGEERAKGNILERFSAQQFPDLHSELNLSSLELGDSALYFCASSVEGPPTDTQYFGPGTRLTVL.

This clonotype has only a few counts. The chain links TRBV2 to TRBJ2-3, with D perhaps matching TRBD1 (6 bases). Per germline, CDR1 SNHLY and CDR2 FYNNEI. The CDR3 length is 14 residues. Trimming left V 4 bases short and J 2 bases short, with 10 bases between. CDR3 DNA: TGTGCCAGCAGTGGCACAGGGATCACAGATACGCAGTATTTT. This encodes CASSGTGITDTQYF.

This clonotype was seen ten or more times. J is TRBJ1-6 and V is TRBV19; D call uncertain. This CDR3 is built from 12 residues. CDR1 is LNHDA and CDR2 is SQIVND in the germline V gene (reference sequence). V shed 3 bases and J shed 7 bases, with 4 bases lying between them. CDR3 nucleotides: TGTGCCAGTAGTATCGGGAATTCACCCCTCCACTTT. Its translation: CASSIGNSPLHF.

This clonotype was observed at least ten times. V usage is TRBV29-1 and J usage is TRBJ2-1; 7 bases match TRBD2. The CDR3 has 14 amino acids. Germline V lookup: CDR1 SQVTM, CDR2 ANQGSEA. After removal of 4 bases from V and 0 bases from J, the junction contained 3 bases not matched to a gene. CDR3 protein: CSVGRGDSYNEQFF. CDR3 nucleotides: TGCAGCGTTGGCCGGGGGGACTCCTACAATGAGCAGTTCTTC.

This chain uses TRBV4-3 with TRBJ2-3, with D possibly matching TRBD2 (6 bases). From germline, CDR1 is LGHNA and CDR2 YSLEER. V was trimmed by 2 bases and J by 2 bases, leaving 14 bases between them. The CDR3 extends over 16 amino acids. The CDR3 sequence: CASSQNPTRFTDTQYF. CDR3 nucleotide sequence: TGCGCCAGCAGCCAAAACCCGACTAGGTTCACAGATACGCAGTATTTT.